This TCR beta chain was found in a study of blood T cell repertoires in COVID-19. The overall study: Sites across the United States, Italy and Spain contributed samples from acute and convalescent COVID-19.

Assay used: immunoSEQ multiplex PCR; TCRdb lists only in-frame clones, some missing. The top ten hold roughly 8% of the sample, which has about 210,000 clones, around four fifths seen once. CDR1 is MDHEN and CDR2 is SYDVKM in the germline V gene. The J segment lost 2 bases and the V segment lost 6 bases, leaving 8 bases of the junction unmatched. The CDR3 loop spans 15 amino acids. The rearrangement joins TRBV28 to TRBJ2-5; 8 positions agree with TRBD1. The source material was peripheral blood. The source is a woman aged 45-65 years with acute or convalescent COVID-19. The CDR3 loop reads CASRFGQGGQETQYF. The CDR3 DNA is TGTGCCAGCAGATTTGGACAGGGTGGTCAAGAGACCCAGTACTTC.